This T cell receptor beta chain was sequenced during a study of metastatic and nonmetastatic thyroid tumors. Before thyroid surgery, none of the patients had received any treatment. As concerns this clone: A read error may produce the germline difference seen at one junction end.

The length of the CDR3 is 15 residues. The germline gives CDR1 SGHTA, CDR2 FQGNSA. Authors' methods: The study took CDR3 differences across clinicopathological groups and made a distant-metastasis classifier for papillary thyroid cancer from them. TCRdb ran MiXCR on the PCR reads. TCRdb's processing, not the authors', yielded these V and J calls. The sample has more than 13,000 clones; about 29% are singletons. The chain uses TRBV7-2 and TRBJ2-1, with 10 bases that match TRBD2. This receptor was identified in a male donor with papillary thyroid cancer or a benign thyroid nodule (not recorded which). Some clones in this sample may be carry-over from other donors' samples. The sequencing input was tumor tissue. DNA of the CDR3: TGTGTCAGCAGCCGAGCGGGGGGGCTTCTCAATGGGCAGTTCTTC. Its translation: CVSSRAGGLLNGQFF.